This entry is about one T cell receptor beta chain. Its antigen is unknown. The data originate from a study of monozygotic twins with inflammatory bowel disease. Study results and caveats: Especially with disease activity, IBD patients had fewer clonotypes in common with others than healthy twins did. Treatment differences in immunosuppression may have added variability to the repertoires of patients.

Per-sample cDNA came from eight separate reactions. Researchers used template switching to add UMIs featuring a 6-nucleotide sample barcode. TCRdb reprocessed the 5' RACE reads and stores each CDR3 protein as one record, lacking DNA. Its clone listing holds over 350,000 distinct CDR3 sequences. Germline V lookup: CDR1 MDHEN, CDR2 SYDVKM. This CDR3 spans 15 amino acids. The gene calls are TRBV28 and TRBJ2-3; lacking DNA, the TRBD1 call made by TCRdb goes unchecked. The receptor's source is a human donor with ulcerative colitis or Crohn's disease, or a healthy co-twin of an affected twin (not recorded which). Sequenced: blood. The chain's CDR3 is CASSVPGQGTDTQYF.